These 2 T cell receptor beta chains originate from one sample sequenced in a study of blood T cell repertoires in COVID-19. Here immunoSEQ multiplex PCR was the method, and the copy in TCRdb shows in-frame clones only, minus some. Of fewer than 200,000 clones listed, roughly 85% are singletons. The sample comprised peripheral blood. These receptors were obtained from a man aged 45 to 65 with active or convalescent COVID-19.

V gene TRBV4-1 combines with J gene TRBJ1-3; D is undetermined. V lost 5 bases, J lost 0 bases, and 8 bases lay in between. The CDR3 extends over 14 amino acids. Germline CDR1 is MGHRA and CDR2 is YSYEKL. The CDR3: CASSFGSSGNTIYF. CDR3 DNA sequence: TGCGCCAGCAGCTTCGGGAGCTCTGGAAACACCATATATTTT.

The chain is built from TRBV6-2 or TRBV6-3 and TRBJ1-1; D is unresolved. The germline V gene encodes CDR1 MNHEY and CDR2 SVGEGT. V dropped 2 bases and J dropped 1 base, with 8 bases sitting between them. This CDR3 spans 14 amino acids. The CDR3: CASSYVIPNTEAFF. As DNA, the CDR3 is TGTGCCAGCAGTTACGTCATTCCGAACACTGAAGCTTTCTTT.